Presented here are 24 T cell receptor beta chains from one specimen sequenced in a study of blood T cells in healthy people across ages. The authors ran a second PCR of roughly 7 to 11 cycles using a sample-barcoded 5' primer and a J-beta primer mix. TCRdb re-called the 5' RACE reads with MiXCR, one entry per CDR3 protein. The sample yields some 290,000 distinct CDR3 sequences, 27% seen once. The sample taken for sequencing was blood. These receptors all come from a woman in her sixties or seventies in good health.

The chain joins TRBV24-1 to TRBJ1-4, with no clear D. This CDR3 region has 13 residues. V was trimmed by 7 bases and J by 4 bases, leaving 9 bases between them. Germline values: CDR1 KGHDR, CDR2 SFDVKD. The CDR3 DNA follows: TGTGCCACCAGCGAGTCACTTAATGAAAAACTGTTTTTT. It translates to CATSESLNEKLFF.

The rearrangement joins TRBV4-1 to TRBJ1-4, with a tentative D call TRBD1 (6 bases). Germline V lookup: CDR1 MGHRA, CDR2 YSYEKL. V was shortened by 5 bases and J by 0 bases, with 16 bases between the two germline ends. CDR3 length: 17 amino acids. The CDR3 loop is CASSGGPRGSTNEKLFF. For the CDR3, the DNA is TGCGCCAGCAGCGGGGGGCCAAGGGGCTCAACTAATGAAAAACTGTTTTTT.

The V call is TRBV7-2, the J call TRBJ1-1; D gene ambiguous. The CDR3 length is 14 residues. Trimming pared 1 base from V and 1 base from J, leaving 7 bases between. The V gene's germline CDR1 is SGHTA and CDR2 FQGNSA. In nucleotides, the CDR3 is TGTGCCAGCAGCTTAGTAGGGCCGAACACTGAAGCTTTCTTT. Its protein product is CASSLVGPNTEAFF.

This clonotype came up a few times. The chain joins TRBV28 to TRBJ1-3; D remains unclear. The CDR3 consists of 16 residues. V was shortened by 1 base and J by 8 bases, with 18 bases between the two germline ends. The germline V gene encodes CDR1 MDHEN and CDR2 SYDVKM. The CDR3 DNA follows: TGTGCCAGCAGTTTATCGAAGGGTTCGGGAGGAGACACCATATATTTT. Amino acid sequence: CASSLSKGSGGDTIYF. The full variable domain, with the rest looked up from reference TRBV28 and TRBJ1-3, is DVKVTQSSRYLVKRTGEKVFLECVQDMDHENMFWYRQDPGLGLRLIYFSYDVKMKEKGDIPEGYSVSREKKERFSLILESASTNQTSMYLCASSLSKGSGGDTIYFGEGSWLTVV.

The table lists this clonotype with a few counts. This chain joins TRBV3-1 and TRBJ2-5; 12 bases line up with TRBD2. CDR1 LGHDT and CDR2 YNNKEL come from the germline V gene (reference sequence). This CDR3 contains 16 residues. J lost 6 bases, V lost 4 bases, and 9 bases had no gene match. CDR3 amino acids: CASSLRTSGKLKTQYF. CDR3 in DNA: TGTGCCAGCAGCCTCAGGACTAGCGGGAAATTGAAGACCCAGTACTTC.

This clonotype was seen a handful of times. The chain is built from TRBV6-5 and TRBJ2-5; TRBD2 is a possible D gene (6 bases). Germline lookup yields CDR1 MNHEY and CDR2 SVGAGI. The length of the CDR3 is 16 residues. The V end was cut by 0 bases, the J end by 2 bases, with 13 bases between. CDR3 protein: CASSYSLGTPQETQYF. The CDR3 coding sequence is TGTGCCAGCAGTTACTCGTTAGGGACTCCGCAAGAGACCCAGTACTTC.

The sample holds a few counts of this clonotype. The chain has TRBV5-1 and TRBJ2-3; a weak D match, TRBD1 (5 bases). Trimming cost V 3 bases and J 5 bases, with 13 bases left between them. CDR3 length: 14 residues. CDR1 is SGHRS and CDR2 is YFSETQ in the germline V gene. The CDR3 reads CASSSPSQGDTQYF. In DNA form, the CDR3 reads TGCGCCAGCAGCTCCCCTTCTCAGGGAGATACGCAGTATTTT.

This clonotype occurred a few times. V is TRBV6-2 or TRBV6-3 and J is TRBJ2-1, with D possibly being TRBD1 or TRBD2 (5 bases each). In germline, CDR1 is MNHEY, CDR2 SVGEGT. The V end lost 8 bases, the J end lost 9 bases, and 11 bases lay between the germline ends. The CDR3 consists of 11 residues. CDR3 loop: CASSTGPEQFF. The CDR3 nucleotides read TGTGCCAGCTCCACGGGGCCTGAGCAGTTCTTC.

CDR3 nucleotide sequence: TGTGCCAGCAGTTACCCCGGACGGCAGCCCCAGCATTTT. It yields the protein CASSYPGRQPQHF. V and J are TRBV6-2 or TRBV6-3 and TRBJ1-5; D is undetermined. Germline V gene data show CDR1 as MNHEY and CDR2 as SVGEGT. The CDR3 runs 13 residues. Trimming left V 2 bases short and J 7 bases short, with 9 bases between.

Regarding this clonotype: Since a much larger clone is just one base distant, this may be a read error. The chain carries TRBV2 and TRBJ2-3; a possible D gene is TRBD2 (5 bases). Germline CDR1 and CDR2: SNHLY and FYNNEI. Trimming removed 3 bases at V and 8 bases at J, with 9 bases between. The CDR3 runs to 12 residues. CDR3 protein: CASSDVEGTQYF. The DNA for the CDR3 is TGTGCCAGCAGTGATGTCGAGGGTACGCAGTATTTT.

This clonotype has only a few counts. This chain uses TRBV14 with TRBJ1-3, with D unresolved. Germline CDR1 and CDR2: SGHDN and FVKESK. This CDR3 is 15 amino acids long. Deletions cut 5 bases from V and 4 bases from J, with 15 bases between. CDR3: CASSYEWSRGNTIYF. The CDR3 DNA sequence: TGTGCCAGCAGCTATGAATGGTCAAGGGGAAACACCATATATTTT.

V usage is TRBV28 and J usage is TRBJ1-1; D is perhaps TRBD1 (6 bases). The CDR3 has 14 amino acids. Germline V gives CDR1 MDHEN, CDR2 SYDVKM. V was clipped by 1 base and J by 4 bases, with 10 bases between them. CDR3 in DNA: TGTGCCAGCAGTTTATTAGGGGGTGTCACTGAAGCTTTCTTT. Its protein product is CASSLLGGVTEAFF. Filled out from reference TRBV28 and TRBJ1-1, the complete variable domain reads DVKVTQSSRYLVKRTGEKVFLECVQDMDHENMFWYRQDPGLGLRLIYFSYDVKMKEKGDIPEGYSVSREKKERFSLILESASTNQTSMYLCASSLLGGVTEAFFGQGTRLTVV.

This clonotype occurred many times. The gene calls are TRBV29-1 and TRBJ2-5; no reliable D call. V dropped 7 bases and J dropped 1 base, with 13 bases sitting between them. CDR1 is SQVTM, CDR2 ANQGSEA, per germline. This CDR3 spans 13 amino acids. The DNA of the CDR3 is TGCAGCGCCCGGACCGGTTTCCAAGAGACCCAGTACTTC. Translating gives CSARTGFQETQYF. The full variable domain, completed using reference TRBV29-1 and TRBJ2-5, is SAVISQKPSRDICQRGTSLTIQCQVDSQVTMMFWYRQQPGQSLTLIATANQGSEATYESGFVIDKFPISRPNLTFSTLTVSNMSPEDSSIYLCSARTGFQETQYFGPGTRLLVL.

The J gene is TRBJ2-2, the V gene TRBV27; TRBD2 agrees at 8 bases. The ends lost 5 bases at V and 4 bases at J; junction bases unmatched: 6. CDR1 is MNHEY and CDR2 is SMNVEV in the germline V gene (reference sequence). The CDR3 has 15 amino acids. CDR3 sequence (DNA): TGTGCCAGCAGTCCCCGGACTAGCAGCACCGGGGAGCTGTTTTTT. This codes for CASSPRTSSTGELFF.

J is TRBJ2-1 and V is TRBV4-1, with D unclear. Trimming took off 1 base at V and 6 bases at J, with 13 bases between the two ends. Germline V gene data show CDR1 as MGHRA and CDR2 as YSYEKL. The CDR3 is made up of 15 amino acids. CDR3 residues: CASSQVKTVSNEQFF. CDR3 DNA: TGCGCCAGCAGCCAAGTAAAGACTGTCAGCAATGAGCAGTTCTTC.

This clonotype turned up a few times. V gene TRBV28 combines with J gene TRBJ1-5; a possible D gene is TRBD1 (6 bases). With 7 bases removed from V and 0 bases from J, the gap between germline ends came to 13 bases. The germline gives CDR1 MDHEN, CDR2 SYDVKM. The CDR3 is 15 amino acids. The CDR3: CASIGGGHSNQPQHF. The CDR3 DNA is TGTGCCAGCATAGGAGGGGGGCATAGCAATCAGCCCCAGCATTTT. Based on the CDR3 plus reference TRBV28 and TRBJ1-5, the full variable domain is DVKVTQSSRYLVKRTGEKVFLECVQDMDHENMFWYRQDPGLGLRLIYFSYDVKMKEKGDIPEGYSVSREKKERFSLILESASTNQTSMYLCASIGGGHSNQPQHFGDGTRLSIL.

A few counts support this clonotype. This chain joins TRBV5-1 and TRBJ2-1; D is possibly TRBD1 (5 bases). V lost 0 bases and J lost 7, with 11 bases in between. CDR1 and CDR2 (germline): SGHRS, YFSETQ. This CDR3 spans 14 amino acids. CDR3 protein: CASSLENRGNEQFF. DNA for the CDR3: TGCGCCAGCAGCTTGGAGAATAGGGGTAATGAGCAGTTCTTC.

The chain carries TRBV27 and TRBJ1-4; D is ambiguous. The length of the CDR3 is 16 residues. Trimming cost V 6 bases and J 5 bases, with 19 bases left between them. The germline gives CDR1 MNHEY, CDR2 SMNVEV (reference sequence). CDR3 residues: CASRERGKTPNEKLFF. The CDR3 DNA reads TGTGCCAGCAGAGAACGGGGAAAGACCCCCAATGAAAAACTGTTTTTT. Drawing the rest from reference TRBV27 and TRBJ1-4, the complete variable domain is EAQVTQNPRYLITVTGKKLTVTCSQNMNHEYMSWYRQDPGLGLRQIYYSMNVEVTDKGDVPEGYKVSRKEKRNFPLILESPSPNQTSLYFCASRERGKTPNEKLFFGSGTQLSVL.

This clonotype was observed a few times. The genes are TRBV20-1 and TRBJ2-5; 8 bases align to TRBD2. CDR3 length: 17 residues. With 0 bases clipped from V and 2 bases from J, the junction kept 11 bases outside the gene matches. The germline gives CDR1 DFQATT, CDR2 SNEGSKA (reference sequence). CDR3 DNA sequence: TGCAGTGCTAGAGACTGGGCGGCGGGAGGCCTACAAGAGACCCAGTACTTC. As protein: CSARDWAAGGLQETQYF.

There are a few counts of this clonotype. The DNA for the CDR3 is TGTGCCAGCAGGGAGACTAGCGGGTTACAAGAGACCCAGTACTTC. This gives the protein CASRETSGLQETQYF. The rearrangement joins TRBV2 to TRBJ2-5, with 10 bases that match TRBD2. The CDR3 has 15 amino acids. V was pared by 6 bases and J by 2 bases, with 6 bases of the junction left unmatched. Per germline, CDR1 SNHLY and CDR2 FYNNEI.

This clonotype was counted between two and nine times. CDR3 region: CATSDPGGRIGEQFF. The CDR3 DNA sequence: TGTGCCACCAGTGATCCGGGCGGGAGGATAGGTGAGCAGTTCTTC. The chain recombines TRBV24-1 with TRBJ2-5; TRBD2 matches 8 bases. The end of the DNA is better explained by TRBJ2-1, so the J call may be wrong. Germline V lookup: CDR1 KGHDR, CDR2 SFDVKD. The length of the CDR3 is 15 residues.

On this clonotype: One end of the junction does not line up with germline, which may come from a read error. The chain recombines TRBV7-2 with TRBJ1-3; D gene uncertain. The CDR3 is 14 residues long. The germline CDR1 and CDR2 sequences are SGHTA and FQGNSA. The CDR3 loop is CASSLTQSRNTIYF. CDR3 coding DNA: TGCGCCAGCAGTTTAACGCAGTCCCGGAACACCATATATTTT.

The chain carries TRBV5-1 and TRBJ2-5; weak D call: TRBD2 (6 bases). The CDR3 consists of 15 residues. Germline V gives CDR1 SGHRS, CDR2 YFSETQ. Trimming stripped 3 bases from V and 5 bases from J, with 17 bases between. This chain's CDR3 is CASSSRTGGTETQYF. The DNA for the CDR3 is TGCGCCAGCAGCTCCCGTACGGGCGGGACTGAGACCCAGTACTTC.

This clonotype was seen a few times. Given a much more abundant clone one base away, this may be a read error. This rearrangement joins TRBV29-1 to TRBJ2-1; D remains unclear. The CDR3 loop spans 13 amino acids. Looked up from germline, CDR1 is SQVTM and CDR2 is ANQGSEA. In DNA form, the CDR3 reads TGCAGCGTTGTTTTACAGCAGGTGTATGAGCAGCTCTTC. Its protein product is CSVVLQQVYEQLF.